The TCR beta chain described here comes from a study of graft-versus-host responses after intestinal transplantation. Whole-study findings and limits: Elevated graft-versus-host to host-versus-graft clonal ratios in allografts were recorded for patients with graft-donor T cell macrochimerism.

Germline CDR1 reads MNHNS; CDR2 reads SASEGT. The CDR3 has 14 amino acids. The V and J ends lost 5 bases and 3 bases respectively, with 13 bases between them. TCRdb's copy holds only in-frame clones and misses some; the assay was immunoSEQ multiplex PCR. The sample contains about 40,000 clones, around 90% of which appear only once. This clone was detected once. Its matching antigen is unknown. The TCR sequence derives from a human patient who received an intestinal transplant, so some T cells may come from the graft donor. This sequence joins TRBV6-1 and TRBJ1-1, with D possibly being TRBD1 (5 bases). The sequencing here drew on PBMCs, taken 300 to 320 days after intestinal transplant. CDR3 DNA sequence: TGTGCCAGCAGTTGGGGAGGGGATCACACTGAAGCTTTCTTT. This translates into CASSWGGDHTEAFF.